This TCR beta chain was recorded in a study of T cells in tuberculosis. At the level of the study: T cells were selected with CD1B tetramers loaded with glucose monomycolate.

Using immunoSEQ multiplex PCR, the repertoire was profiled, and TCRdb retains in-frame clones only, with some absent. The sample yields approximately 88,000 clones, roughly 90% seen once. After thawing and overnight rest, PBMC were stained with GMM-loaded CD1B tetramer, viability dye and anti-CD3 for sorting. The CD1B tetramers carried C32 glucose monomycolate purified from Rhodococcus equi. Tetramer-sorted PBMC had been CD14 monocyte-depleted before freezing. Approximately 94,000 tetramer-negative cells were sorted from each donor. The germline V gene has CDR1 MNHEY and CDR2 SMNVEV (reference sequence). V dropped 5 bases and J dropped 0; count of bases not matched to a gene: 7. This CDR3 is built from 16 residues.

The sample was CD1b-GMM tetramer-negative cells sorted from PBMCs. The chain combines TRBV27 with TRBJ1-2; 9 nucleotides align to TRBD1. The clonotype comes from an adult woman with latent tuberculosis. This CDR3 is CASSADRDRANYGYTF. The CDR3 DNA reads TGTGCCAGCAGTGCCGATAGGGACAGGGCTAACTATGGCTACACCTTC.